This TCR beta chain was observed in a study of cytomegalovirus exposure and HLA in healthy donors. For this clone: This sample includes further DNA sequences coding for the same CDR3.

Primers included in the PCR were 60 Vbeta and 13 Jbeta primers. Method: immunoSEQ multiplex PCR; TCRdb's copy keeps in-frame clones and lacks some. The sample lists about 170,000 clones, roughly 84% occurring once. This CDR3 is built from 17 residues. V lost 0 bases, J lost 4 bases, and 9 bases stayed unmatched. Germline V lookup: CDR1 LGHNA, CDR2 YSLEER. The source material was PBMCs. V usage is TRBV4-3 and J usage is TRBJ2-1; 7 positions agree with TRBD2. The clonotype was recovered from a boy younger than 10 in good health and CMV-seronegative. CDR3 in amino acids: CASSQDFSGRGYNEQFF. CDR3 nucleotides: TGCGCCAGCAGCCAAGATTTTAGTGGGAGGGGTTACAATGAGCAGTTCTTC.